These 21 T cell receptor beta chains were all obtained from the same sample, sequenced in a study of cytomegalovirus exposure and HLA in healthy donors. The data were produced by immunoSEQ multiplex PCR, yet TCRdb's version contains in-frame clones alone and is incomplete. The data show over 90,000 clones, with 85% to 95% seen just once and 0.89% held by the top ten. The material sequenced was PBMCs. These receptor sequences come from a woman aged 18-35 years in good health and CMV-seronegative.

V usage is TRBV9 and J usage is TRBJ2-7; 8 positions match TRBD2. Germline assignment: CDR1 SGDLS and CDR2 YYNGEE. V shed 6 bases, J shed 6 bases, and the junction held 11 bases outside the gene matches. The CDR3 totals 14 residues. As DNA, the CDR3 is TGTGCCAGCAACAGAGGAGCGGGGGTCGGCGAGCAGTACTTC. Translation: CASNRGAGVGEQYF.

The chain recombines TRBV10-3 with TRBJ2-1; 7 bases are shared with TRBD1. The ends lost 3 bases at V and 7 bases at J; junction bases unmatched: 6. This CDR3 has 14 residues. Looked up from germline, CDR1 is ENHRY and CDR2 is SYGVKD. CDR3 region: CAISDRGKGNEQFF. For the CDR3, the DNA is TGTGCCATCAGTGACAGGGGGAAGGGGAATGAGCAGTTCTTC.

This chain joins TRBV4-1 and TRBJ1-5; D is uncertain. Germline CDR1 reads MGHRA; CDR2 reads YSYEKL. With 4 bases removed from V and 2 bases from J, the gap between germline ends came to 6 bases. CDR3 length equals 13 residues. The DNA for the CDR3 is TGCGCCAGCAGCCCCCCTGGCAATCAGCCCCAGCATTTT. The encoded protein is CASSPPGNQPQHF.

The rearrangement links TRBV11-2 to TRBJ2-1, with 14 bases that match TRBD2. V lost 5 bases and J lost 9; bases outside the gene matches: 9. The CDR3 sequence is 16 residues long. CDR1 is SGHAT and CDR2 is FQNNGV in the germline V gene. CDR3 in amino acids: CASSPSTSGGASEQFF. DNA of the CDR3: TGTGCCAGCAGCCCCTCGACTAGCGGGGGGGCCTCTGAGCAGTTCTTC.

The chain carries TRBV18 and TRBJ2-7; tentatively, D is TRBD1 (6 bases). V was cut by 4 bases and J by 4 bases, with 17 bases left in between. Germline V gene lookup returns CDR1 KGHSH and CDR2 LQKENI. CDR3 size: 15 residues. The chain's CDR3 is CASSLTGKGVYEQYF. In nucleotides, the CDR3 is TGTGCCAGCTCACTCACAGGGAAGGGGGTATACGAGCAGTACTTC.

V usage is TRBV27 and J usage is TRBJ2-7; 8 nucleotides align to TRBD1. Germline-derived CDR1 and CDR2 are MNHEY and SMNVEV (reference sequence). After removal of 4 bases from V and 3 bases from J, the junction contained 11 bases not matched to a gene. CDR3 length: 16 residues. The CDR3, as DNA: TGTGCCAGCAGTTCACTTCAGGGGGCAAGTCGCTACGAGCAGTACTTC. It translates to CASSSLQGASRYEQYF.

This clone has a handful of counts. The rearrangement links TRBV4-3 to TRBJ2-3; possibly TRBD1 for D (5 bases). Looked up from germline, CDR1 is LGHNA and CDR2 is YSLEER. Trimming removed 9 bases from V and 2 bases from J, with 12 bases in between. The CDR3 sequence is 13 residues long. The CDR3 region is CARGHRATDTQYF. The CDR3 coding sequence is TGCGCCAGGGGGCACCGAGCCACAGATACGCAGTATTTT.

The rearrangement links TRBV6-5 to TRBJ2-5; 7 bases are shared with TRBD1. With the DNA end fitting TRBJ2-7 better, the J assignment may be wrong. This CDR3 has 13 amino acids. Germline lookup yields CDR1 MNHEY and CDR2 SVGAGI. CDR3 nucleotide sequence: TGTGCCAGCAGCCGAGACAGGGCCTACGAGCAGTACTTC. Translating gives CASSRDRAYEQYF.

This rearrangement joins TRBV9 to TRBJ1-2, with 10 bases matching TRBD1. The CDR3 is 15 residues long. Germline CDR1 is SGDLS and CDR2 is YYNGEE. V lost 3 bases and J lost 6; bases outside the gene matches: 8. The chain's CDR3 is CASSEPGQGRDGYTF. CDR3 nucleotide sequence: TGTGCCAGCAGCGAGCCGGGACAGGGGAGGGATGGCTACACCTTC.

This clone showed up just once. No DNA is shown, since the ends of the CDR3 on it are uncertain; the CDR3 is the one TCRdb lists. The chain is built from TRBV10-3 and TRBJ2-7; TRBD1, the table's D call, lacks a check against the DNA. The germline V gene encodes CDR1 ENHRY and CDR2 SYGVKD. Ends included, the CDR3 has 24 residues. The CDR3 loop reads CAISGPRDRGLPTPTSSTSHEQYF.

The chain is built from TRBV5-6 and TRBJ1-1; possibly TRBD1 for D (5 bases). The CDR3 is 13 residues long. The ends were cut back, 1 base at V and 6 bases at J, with 10 bases in the middle. Germline values: CDR1 SGHDT, CDR2 YYEEEE. CDR3 sequence: CASSLQGGPEAFF. CDR3 bases: TGTGCCAGCAGCTTGCAGGGTGGACCTGAAGCTTTCTTT.

The chain recombines TRBV27 with TRBJ2-7; 9 bases fit TRBD1. The CDR3 spans 15 residues. Trimming cost V 6 bases and J 2 bases; bases outside gene matches: 8. Germline V gene lookup returns CDR1 MNHEY and CDR2 SMNVEV (reference sequence). CDR3 region: CASSPGQGSAYEQYF. Here the CDR3 DNA reads TGTGCCAGCAGCCCGGGACAGGGAAGCGCCTACGAGCAGTACTTC.

The CDR3 is CASSLKSSAPLPQYF. The DNA of the CDR3 is TGTGCCAGCAGCCTCAAGTCTAGCGCACCTCTACCCCAGTACTTC. V and J are TRBV7-2 and TRBJ2-5; D possibly corresponds to TRBD2 (6 bases). Germline lookup yields CDR1 SGHTA and CDR2 FQGNSA. CDR3 length: 15 residues. V was trimmed by 5 bases and J by 9 bases, leaving 22 bases between them.

This chain uses TRBV18 with TRBJ2-3; TRBD1 aligns across 8 bases. The CDR3 loop spans 14 amino acids. V was pared by 5 bases and J by 1 base, with 2 bases of the junction left unmatched. CDR1 is KGHSH, CDR2 LQKENI, per germline. CDR3 in amino acids: CASSLQGGTDTQYF. In DNA form, the CDR3 reads TGTGCCAGCTCATTACAGGGGGGCACAGATACGCAGTATTTT.

J is TRBJ2-2 and V is TRBV29-1; 7 bases map to TRBD1. Trimming cost V 8 bases and J 7 bases; bases outside gene matches: 10. The germline V gene encodes CDR1 SQVTM and CDR2 ANQGSEA. The CDR3 is made up of 13 amino acids. The CDR3 region has the DNA TGCAGCATAACAGGGGATCAGGGCGGGGAGCTGTTTTTT. Protein sequence: CSITGDQGGELFF.

DNA of the CDR3: TGTGCCAGCAGTTTAGGACAGGGGGTTGTCTATGGCTACACCTTC. Translation: CASSLGQGVVYGYTF. The chain is built from TRBV27 and TRBJ1-2; 10 bases match TRBD1. The ends lost 2 bases at V and 4 bases at J; junction bases unmatched: 4. CDR1 is MNHEY and CDR2 is SMNVEV in the germline V gene (reference sequence). The CDR3 length is 15 residues.

The chain is built from TRBV6-5 and TRBJ2-3; tentative D call: TRBD2 (5 bases). V lost 5 bases and J lost 4, with 16 bases in between. There are 15 residues in the CDR3. CDR1 MNHEY and CDR2 SVGAGI come from the germline V gene. The CDR3 is CASSHGSEGADTQYF. In DNA, the CDR3 is TGTGCCAGCAGTCACGGTAGCGAAGGCGCAGATACGCAGTATTTT.

The CDR3 nucleotides are TGTGCCAGCACCGTGGGGCCCAGCTATGGCTACACCTTC. It codes for CASTVGPSYGYTF. The chain joins TRBV19 to TRBJ1-2; tentative D call: TRBD1 (5 bases). This CDR3 contains 13 residues. Trimming pared 9 bases from V and 4 bases from J, leaving 15 bases between. Germline V gene sequence: CDR1 LNHDA, CDR2 SQIVND (reference sequence).

V is TRBV6-4 and J is TRBJ2-1, with a weak D call TRBD2 (7 bases). The CDR3 has 15 amino acids. V was shortened by 0 bases and J by 9 bases, with 15 bases between the two germline ends. Germline V gene lookup returns CDR1 MRHNA and CDR2 SNTAGT. CDR3 DNA sequence: TGTGCCAGCAGTGACTCCGAGGGGGGGGGAGGTGAGCAGTTCTTC. Translating gives CASSDSEGGGGEQFF.

V is TRBV2 and J is TRBJ2-1, with TRBD2 matching over 8 bases. There are 13 residues in the CDR3. Germline V CDR1 and CDR2: SNHLY, FYNNEI. V dropped 6 bases and J dropped 8; count of bases not matched to a gene: 6. CDR3: CASSGLAPHEQFF. For the CDR3, the DNA is TGTGCCAGCAGCGGACTAGCCCCCCATGAGCAGTTCTTC.

The chain carries TRBV1 and TRBJ1-4; the DNA was not used to check the table's D call, TRBD1. TRBV1 is tagged as a pseudogene. The CDR3 loop spans 16 amino acids. The CDR3 region is CTSSQGQGKAKEKLFF. The DNA of the CDR3 is TGCACCAGCAGCCAGGGACAGGGGAAGGCAAAGGAAAAACTGTTTTTT.